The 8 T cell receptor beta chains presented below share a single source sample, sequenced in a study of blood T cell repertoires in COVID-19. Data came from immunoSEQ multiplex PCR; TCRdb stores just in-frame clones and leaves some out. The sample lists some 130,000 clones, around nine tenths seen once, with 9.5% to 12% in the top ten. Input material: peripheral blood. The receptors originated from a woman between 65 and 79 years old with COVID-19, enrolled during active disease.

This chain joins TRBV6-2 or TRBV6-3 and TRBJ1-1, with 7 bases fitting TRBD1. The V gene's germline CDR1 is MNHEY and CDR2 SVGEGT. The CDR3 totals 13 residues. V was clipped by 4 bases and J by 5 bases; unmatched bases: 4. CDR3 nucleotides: TGTGCCAGCAGTTTCTCAGGGGGAACTGAAGCTTTCTTT. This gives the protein CASSFSGGTEAFF.

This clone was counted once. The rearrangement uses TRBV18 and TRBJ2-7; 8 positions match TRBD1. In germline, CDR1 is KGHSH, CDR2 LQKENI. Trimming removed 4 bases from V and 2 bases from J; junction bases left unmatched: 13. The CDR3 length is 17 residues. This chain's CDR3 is CASSLTYGTGATYEQYF. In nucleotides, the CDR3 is TGTGCCAGCTCACTGACCTACGGGACAGGAGCGACCTACGAGCAGTACTTC.

CDR3 in DNA: TGTGCCAGCAGTTTCGGCAGGGGAGAGACCCAGTACTTC. This translates into CASSFGRGETQYF. The chain employs TRBV12-3 or TRBV12-4 and TRBJ2-5, with TRBD1 as a possible D gene (6 bases). This CDR3 region has 13 residues. The V gene lost 3 bases and the J gene lost 4 bases, with 9 bases spanning the gap.

The chain's CDR3 is CASSQDPTWDSSYEQYF. Here the CDR3 DNA reads TGTGCCAGCAGCCAAGATCCGACCTGGGACAGCTCCTACGAGCAGTACTTC. The J gene is TRBJ2-7, the V gene TRBV4-2; 7 nucleotides align to TRBD1. Unmatched junction bases numbered 8, after V lost 0 bases and J lost 0 bases. The CDR3 has 17 amino acids. In germline, CDR1 is LGHNA, CDR2 YNFKEQ.

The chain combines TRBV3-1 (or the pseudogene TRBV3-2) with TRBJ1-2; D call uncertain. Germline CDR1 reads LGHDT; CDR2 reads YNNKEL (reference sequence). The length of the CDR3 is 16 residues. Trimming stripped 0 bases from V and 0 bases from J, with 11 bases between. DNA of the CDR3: TGTGCCAGCAGCCAAGAGTTCGCAGGAACTAACTATGGCTACACCTTC. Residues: CASSQEFAGTNYGYTF.

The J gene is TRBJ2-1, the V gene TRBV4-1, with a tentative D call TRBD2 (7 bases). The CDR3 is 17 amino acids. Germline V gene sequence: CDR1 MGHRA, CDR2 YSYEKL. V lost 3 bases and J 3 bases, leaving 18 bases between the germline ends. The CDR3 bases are TGCGCCAGCAGCCAGGGATTTGGGGGGGGGCACTACAATGAGCAGTTCTTC. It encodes CASSQGFGGGHYNEQFF.

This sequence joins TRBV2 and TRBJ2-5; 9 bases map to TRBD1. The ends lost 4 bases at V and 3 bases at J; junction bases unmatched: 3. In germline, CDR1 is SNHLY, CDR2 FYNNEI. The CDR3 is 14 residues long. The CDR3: CASSGRQGEETQYF. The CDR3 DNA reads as TGTGCCAGCAGTGGACGACAGGGGGAAGAGACCCAGTACTTC.

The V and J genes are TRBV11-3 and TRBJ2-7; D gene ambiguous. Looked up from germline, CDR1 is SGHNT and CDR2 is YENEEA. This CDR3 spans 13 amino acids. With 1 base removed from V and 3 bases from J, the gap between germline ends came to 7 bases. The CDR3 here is CASSLGPIYEQYF. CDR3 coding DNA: TGTGCCAGCAGCTTAGGGCCGATCTACGAGCAGTACTTC.